Described below is a single T cell receptor (beta chain) sequence and its context. The sample belongs to a study of T cell responses to AZD1222 COVID-19 vaccine. Only in-frame clones appear in the TCRdb table, and some are missing; sequencing was by immunoSEQ multiplex PCR. The sample includes 95,000 to 150,000 clones, 85% to 95% of them seen just once. The sequence was obtained from an adult in good health. Source: peripheral blood, taken on day 0 of AZD1222 vaccination.

The CDR3 region has the DNA TGTGCCAGCAGTTTACGGGAGGGTGAAAAACTGTTTTTT. The encoded protein is CASSLREGEKLFF. This chain connects TRBV27 to TRBJ1-4; D gene ambiguous. Trimming left V 2 bases short and J 7 bases short, with 8 bases between. Germline CDR1 reads MNHEY; CDR2 reads SMNVEV (reference sequence). The CDR3 is 13 residues long.